The sequence of this TCR beta chain was determined in a study of CD8 T cells in Susac syndrome. CDR1 and CDR2 from the germline V gene are SEHNR and FQNEAQ (reference sequence). CDR3 length equals 13 residues. V lost 7 bases to trimming and J lost 6 bases, with 13 bases between them. cDNA came from about 0.5 to 1 ug RNA primed by random hexamers. Amplification of TCR beta CDR3 spanned 54 Vbeta and 13 Jbeta via immunoSEQ multiplex PCR. MiXCR, run by TCRdb on the immunoSEQ multiplex PCR reads, gives a single entry per CDR3 protein. The sample yields fewer than 90,000 distinct CDR3 sequences, about 94% seen once. TCR beta sequences were obtained from blood CD8+ and CD4+ T cells. The patients with Susac syndrome satisfied recently defined diagnostic criteria for either definite or probable disease. Negative isolation yielded CD8+ and CD4+ T cells; FACS enriched TEMRA cells.

The origin of this receptor is a human donor with Susac syndrome. The rearrangement joins TRBV7-9 to TRBJ1-5, with D hard to call. Material for sequencing was CD8+ T cells from PBMCs. The DNA for the CDR3 is TGTGCCAGCACCCCGGGTGGGCTTCAGCCCCAGCATTTT. This sequence encodes CASTPGGLQPQHF.